This T cell receptor (beta chain) was recorded in a study of blood T cell repertoires in COVID-19. CDR1 is MDHEN, CDR2 SYDVKM, per germline. This CDR3 is 12 amino acids long. V lost 11 bases, J lost 4 bases, and 5 bases stayed unmatched. Assay used: immunoSEQ multiplex PCR; TCRdb lists only in-frame clones, some missing. The table shows approximately 89,000 clones, with over 70% occurring only once. Sequenced: peripheral blood. The sequence was collected from a human donor in a cohort sampled during active COVID-19. The chain joins TRBV28 to TRBJ2-7; 10 bases are a match to TRBD1. CDR3 bases: TGTGCCTCGGGACAGGGGAGTTACGAGCAGTACTTC. Translating it yields CASGQGSYEQYF.